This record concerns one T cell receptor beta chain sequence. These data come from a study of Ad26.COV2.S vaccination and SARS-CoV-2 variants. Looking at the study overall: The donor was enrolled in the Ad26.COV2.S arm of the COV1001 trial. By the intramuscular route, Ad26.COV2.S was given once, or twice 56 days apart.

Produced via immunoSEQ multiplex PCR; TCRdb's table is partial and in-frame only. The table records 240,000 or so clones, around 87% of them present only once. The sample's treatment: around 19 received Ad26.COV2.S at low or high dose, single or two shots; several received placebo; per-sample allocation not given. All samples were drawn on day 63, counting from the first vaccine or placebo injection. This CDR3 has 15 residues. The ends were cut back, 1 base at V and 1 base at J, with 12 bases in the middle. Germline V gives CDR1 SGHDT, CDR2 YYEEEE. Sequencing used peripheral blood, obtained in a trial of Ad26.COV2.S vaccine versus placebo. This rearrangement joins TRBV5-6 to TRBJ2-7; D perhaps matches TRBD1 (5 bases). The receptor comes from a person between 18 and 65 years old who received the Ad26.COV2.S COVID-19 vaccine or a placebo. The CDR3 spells CASSLSTGRSYEQYF. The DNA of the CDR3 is TGTGCCAGCAGCTTGTCAACAGGTCGATCCTACGAGCAGTACTTC.